These 5 T cell receptor beta chains were sequenced from one sample in a study of radiotherapy plus CTLA-4 blockade in lung cancer. TCRdb's copy holds only in-frame clones and misses some; the assay was immunoSEQ multiplex PCR. The table shows tens of thousands of clones, with around 72% occurring only once. The sequenced sample was peripheral blood, obtained from a patient treated with radiotherapy plus ipilimumab. The origin of the receptors is a human donor with non-small cell lung cancer who had a complete response to radiotherapy plus ipilimumab.

This clone was found once. V gene TRBV19 combines with J gene TRBJ2-7, with TRBD1 matching 10 bases. Losses at the gene ends were 8 bases for V and 0 bases for J; bases not matched to a gene: 4. Per germline, CDR1 LNHDA and CDR2 SQIVND (reference sequence). The CDR3 loop spans 14 amino acids. The CDR3 DNA sequence: TGTGCCAGTCGGGACAGGGGCAGCTCCTACGAGCAGTACTTC. The encoded protein is CASRDRGSSYEQYF.

This rearrangement joins TRBV28 to TRBJ1-1, with 7 bases that match TRBD1. Germline trimming cut 7 bases from V and 5 bases from J; bases unmatched to any gene: 19. The CDR3 loop spans 17 amino acids. Germline V gives CDR1 MDHEN, CDR2 SYDVKM. As DNA, the CDR3 is TGTGCCAGCACCGCTAATAGGCCAGGGGGGACGGGAACTGAAGCTTTCTTT. It encodes CASTANRPGGTGTEAFF.

The chain recombines TRBV6-5 with TRBJ2-7; 7 nucleotides match TRBD1. Germline CDR1 MNHEY, CDR2 SVGAGI. V lost 1 base to trimming and J lost 4 bases; unmatched junction nucleotides: 10. The CDR3 loop spans 16 amino acids. This chain's CDR3 is CASSYYSGTASYEQYF. The DNA for the CDR3 is TGTGCCAGCAGTTACTATTCCGGGACAGCCTCTTACGAGCAGTACTTC.

V is TRBV7-9 and J is TRBJ2-1, with TRBD1 matching 9 bases. Germline CDR1 reads SEHNR; CDR2 reads FQNEAQ (reference sequence). Trimming took 5 bases from V and 4 from J; bases not matched to a gene: 9. This CDR3 is 16 amino acids long. CDR3 in DNA: TGTGCCAGCAGCCCGCCTGGGACAGGGATGTACAATGAGCAGTTCTTC. This codes for CASSPPGTGMYNEQFF.

A few counts support this clone. This rearrangement joins TRBV5-6 to TRBJ2-5; D not certain. Trimming pared 0 bases from V and 5 bases from J, leaving 11 bases between. Germline V gives CDR1 SGHDT, CDR2 YYEEEE. The CDR3 is 14 residues long. Here the CDR3 reads CASSLANFQETQYF. CDR3 DNA sequence: TGTGCCAGCAGCTTGGCCAATTTCCAGGAGACCCAGTACTTC.